Each of the 24 T cell receptor beta chains below was sequenced from the same sample in a study of blood T cell repertoires in COVID-19. Method: immunoSEQ multiplex PCR; TCRdb's copy keeps in-frame clones and lacks some. The sample shows 180,000 or so clones, around 87% of them seen only once. Sequenced input: peripheral blood. Receptor source: a man aged 35-49 years with active or convalescent COVID-19.

The rearrangement links TRBV10-3 to TRBJ1-5; D possibly corresponds to TRBD1 (6 bases). Trimming cost V 6 bases and J 7 bases, with 16 bases left between them. This CDR3 comprises 14 residues. Germline V lookup: CDR1 ENHRY, CDR2 SYGVKD. The DNA for the CDR3 is TGTGCCATCAGCCACAGGGTTGGGGGACAGCCCCAGCATTTT. Protein: CAISHRVGGQPQHF.

The chain couples TRBV6-1 to TRBJ1-1; 7 nucleotides align to TRBD1. Trimming took 1 base from V and 1 from J; bases not matched to a gene: 6. Looked up from germline, CDR1 is MNHNS and CDR2 is SASEGT. This CDR3 is 16 amino acids long. The CDR3 DNA follows: TGTGCCAGCAGTGAAGTTACGGGACAGCCGAACACTGAAGCTTTCTTT. It encodes CASSEVTGQPNTEAFF.

This chain connects TRBV20-1 to TRBJ2-2; TRBD2 agrees at 8 bases. CDR3 length equals 15 residues. The germline gives CDR1 DFQATT, CDR2 SNEGSKA (reference sequence). The V segment lost 3 bases and the J segment 2 bases; nucleotides outside the gene matches: 5. CDR3 region: CSASRLAINTGELFF. The CDR3, as DNA: TGCAGTGCTAGTAGACTAGCGATAAACACCGGGGAGCTGTTTTTT.

The V call is TRBV9, the J call TRBJ2-1, with D tentatively TRBD2 (6 bases). CDR1 SGDLS and CDR2 YYNGEE come from the germline V gene. The CDR3 runs to 14 residues. The V end was cut by 0 bases, the J end by 8 bases, with 12 bases between. The CDR3, as DNA: TGTGCCAGCAGCGTAGGTCCCCGCGGGGATGAGCAGTTCTTC. Amino acid sequence: CASSVGPRGDEQFF.

The V and J genes are TRBV2 and TRBJ2-5, with 7 bases matching TRBD1. The CDR3 spans 17 residues. V lost 4 bases to trimming and J lost 2 bases; unmatched junction nucleotides: 13. CDR1 SNHLY and CDR2 FYNNEI come from the germline V gene. The CDR3 region is CASSVLEGAGGQETQYF. The CDR3 DNA reads TGTGCCAGCAGTGTTCTAGAGGGGGCCGGTGGGCAAGAGACCCAGTACTTC.

The chain has TRBV5-3 and TRBJ2-1; D not certain. TRBV5-3 falls under the ORF class, with uncertain function. V was cut by 7 bases and J by 0 bases, with 8 bases left in between. There are 13 residues in the CDR3. CDR3 DNA: TGTGCCAGACTATCGGGCTCCTACAATGAGCAGTTCTTC. Protein: CARLSGSYNEQFF.

The chain links TRBV6-2 or TRBV6-3 to TRBJ1-5, with D possibly being TRBD1 (6 bases). Trimming cost V 0 bases and J 0 bases, with 9 bases left between them. The length of the CDR3 is 16 residues. The germline V gene encodes CDR1 MNHEY and CDR2 SVGEGT. The CDR3 loop reads CASSYSRGFSNQPQHF. CDR3 in DNA: TGTGCCAGCAGTTACTCGAGGGGGTTTAGCAATCAGCCCCAGCATTTT.

This clone was recorded once. The chain couples TRBV9 to TRBJ1-3, with D hard to call. The V gene's germline CDR1 is SGDLS and CDR2 YYNGEE. The V end lost 1 base, the J end lost 0 bases, and 14 bases lay between the germline ends. The CDR3 has 17 amino acids. CDR3 nucleotides: TGTGCCAGCAGCGTAAAGGACTCAGGCCCCTCTGGAAACACCATATATTTT. Translated, it gives CASSVKDSGPSGNTIYF.

V usage is TRBV5-1 and J usage is TRBJ2-7, with 10 bases aligning to TRBD1. Looked up from germline, CDR1 is SGHRS and CDR2 is YFSETQ. After removal of 7 bases from V and 5 bases from J, the junction contained 9 bases not matched to a gene. The CDR3 runs 14 residues. The CDR3 nucleotides are TGCGCCAGCTCCCGGGACAGGGGAAAGGACGAGCAGTACTTC. This translates into CASSRDRGKDEQYF.

The genes are TRBV28 and TRBJ1-2; the D is unclear. The CDR3 length is 14 residues. Germline assignment: CDR1 MDHEN and CDR2 SYDVKM. Trimming took off 1 base at V and 7 bases at J, with 13 bases between the two ends. DNA for the CDR3: TGTGCCAGCAGTTTATTTGGAGGGAAGTTTGGCTACACCTTC. Translation: CASSLFGGKFGYTF.

The chain is built from TRBV6-5 and TRBJ1-1; D is perhaps TRBD1 (6 bases). The germline gives CDR1 MNHEY, CDR2 SVGAGI. The V end lost 6 bases, the J end lost 10 bases, and 12 bases lay between the germline ends. CDR3 size: 11 residues. The CDR3 here is CASRTQGTAFF. The CDR3 DNA sequence: TGTGCCAGCAGAACACAGGGAACAGCTTTCTTT.

This clone was seen more than once but under ten times. The chain is built from TRBV11-2 and TRBJ2-1, with 8 bases that match TRBD1. The CDR3 spans 14 residues. The V segment lost 7 bases and the J segment 1 base; nucleotides outside the gene matches: 3. Germline loops: CDR1 SGHAT, CDR2 FQNNGV. In nucleotides, the CDR3 is TGTGCCAGCATCGGACAGGGTTCCTACAATGAGCAGTTCTTC. Its translation: CASIGQGSYNEQFF.

CDR3 DNA sequence: TGTGCCTGGAGTGTATGGAGGACAGGGAATGGCTACACCTTC. Its protein product is CAWSVWRTGNGYTF. This rearrangement joins TRBV30 to TRBJ1-2; 8 nucleotides line up with TRBD1. With 0 bases clipped from V and 6 bases from J, the junction kept 6 bases outside the gene matches. Germline V lookup: CDR1 GTSNPN, CDR2 SVGIG (reference sequence). The CDR3 spans 14 residues.

The chain joins TRBV5-4 to TRBJ1-1; 7 bases map to TRBD1. The CDR3 is 15 residues long. The germline V gene encodes CDR1 SGHNT and CDR2 YYREEE (reference sequence). V gave up 2 bases and J gave up 2 bases; unmatched junction bases: 6. Here the CDR3 reads CASSFFLGGNTEAFF. The CDR3, as DNA: TGTGCCAGCAGCTTCTTTCTAGGGGGCAACACTGAAGCTTTCTTT.

The chain links TRBV7-2 to TRBJ2-3; TRBD2 matches at 9 bases. The germline gives CDR1 SGHTA, CDR2 FQGNSA. The CDR3 covers 15 residues. Trimming at V came to 2 bases and at J to 1 base, leaving 1 base not matched to a gene. The CDR3 loop is CASSLWTSGTDTQYF. The CDR3, as DNA: TGTGCCAGCAGCTTATGGACTAGCGGCACAGATACGCAGTATTTT.

V gene TRBV7-6 combines with J gene TRBJ2-7; the match to TRBD1 covers 7 bases. The J segment lost 6 bases and the V segment lost 1 base, leaving 3 bases of the junction unmatched. Germline CDR1 reads SGHVS; CDR2 reads FNYEAQ. CDR3 length: 13 amino acids. The CDR3 nucleotides read TGTGCCAGCAGCTTAGGGACAGGCGGCGAGCAGTACTTC. Protein sequence: CASSLGTGGEQYF.

The V and J genes are TRBV28 and TRBJ1-2; D possibly corresponds to TRBD1 (6 bases). Germline V gene data show CDR1 as MDHEN and CDR2 as SYDVKM. This CDR3 comprises 15 residues. The V end was cut by 5 bases, the J end by 2 bases, with 15 bases between. The CDR3: CASSTSGVSNYGYTF. The CDR3 DNA reads TGTGCCAGCAGTACCTCAGGGGTCTCAAACTATGGCTACACCTTC.

This clone showed up just once. The rearrangement joins TRBV5-1 to TRBJ2-7; TRBD1 aligns across 7 bases. The V segment lost 0 bases and the J segment 3 bases; nucleotides outside the gene matches: 6. This CDR3 contains 15 residues. Germline CDR1 is SGHRS and CDR2 is YFSETQ. The CDR3 region has the DNA TGCGCCAGCAGCTTGGGCCCACAGGGGAACTACGAGCAGTACTTC. It is translated as CASSLGPQGNYEQYF.

This clone came up once. This chain connects TRBV6-5 to TRBJ1-1, with D possibly matching TRBD1 (5 bases). Looked up from germline, CDR1 is MNHEY and CDR2 is SVGAGI. The V end lost 2 bases, the J end lost 3 bases, and 10 bases lay between the germline ends. There are 14 residues in the CDR3. The CDR3 spells CASSYRGTDTEAFF. The CDR3 DNA reads TGTGCCAGCAGTTACAGGGGCACAGACACTGAAGCTTTCTTT.

V usage is TRBV18 and J usage is TRBJ2-2; no firm D call. Germline lookup yields CDR1 KGHSH and CDR2 LQKENI. The CDR3 length is 15 residues. Trimming shortened V by 0 bases and J by 0 bases, and 5 bases separated the two germline ends. The CDR3 DNA reads TGTGCCAGCTCACCACCGGGCGCGAACACCGGGGAGCTGTTTTTT. It yields the protein CASSPPGANTGELFF.

In DNA form, the CDR3 reads TGCGCCAGCAGTTTCCCGGGACAGGGGAATGAAAAACTGTTTTTT. Amino acid sequence: CASSFPGQGNEKLFF. The V call is TRBV4-1, the J call TRBJ1-4; 10 nucleotides agree with TRBD1. The CDR3 sequence is 15 residues long. Trimming at V came to 6 bases and at J to 5 bases, leaving 6 bases not matched to a gene. Per germline, CDR1 MGHRA and CDR2 YSYEKL.

This clone was picked up one time. This chain uses TRBV27 with TRBJ2-1; 9 bases align to TRBD1. With V trimmed by 5 bases and J by 5 bases, 7 bases remained unmatched. The CDR3 totals 15 residues. From germline, CDR1 is MNHEY and CDR2 SMNVEV (reference sequence). In nucleotides, the CDR3 is TGTGCCAGCAGTACCTCCGGGACAGGGAACAATGAGCAGTTCTTC. As protein: CASSTSGTGNNEQFF.

V gene TRBV12-5 combines with J gene TRBJ1-1; tentative D call: TRBD1 (6 bases). Germline V gene data show CDR1 as LGHNT and CDR2 as FRNRAP. V lost 5 bases, J lost 4 bases, and 14 bases lay in between. This CDR3 has 14 residues. This chain's CDR3 is CASGQGLGGTEAFF. CDR3 nucleotide sequence: TGTGCTAGTGGTCAGGGACTAGGGGGCACTGAAGCTTTCTTT.

The chain employs TRBV10-3 and TRBJ1-6, with unresolved D. The CDR3 contains 14 residues. Germline CDR1 and CDR2: ENHRY and SYGVKD. V lost 4 bases, J lost 7 bases, and 11 bases lay in between. The CDR3 DNA sequence: TGTGCCATCAGTGCCACAGAACAAAATTCACCCCTCCACTTT. Amino acids: CAISATEQNSPLHF.